One sample yielded the 8 T cell receptor beta chains listed below, sequenced in a study of T cells expressing NK-cell markers. TCRdb derives one entry per CDR3 protein from the 5' RACE reads, leaving out DNA. Its clone listing holds about 460,000 distinct CDR3 sequences. The sample taken for sequencing was blood T cells: a sorted CD56 or NKG2C T cell subset, CD4+ or CD8+ T cells, or bulk PBMC T cells (not recorded which). The receptors come from a woman aged 50 to 60 in good health.

J is TRBJ2-2 and V is TRBV24-1; TCRdb designates TRBD2, a call that cannot be tested without DNA. The germline V gene has CDR1 KGHDR and CDR2 SFDVKD. The CDR3 has 18 amino acids. The CDR3 loop reads CATSDFGSGRSDTGELFF.

The chain carries TRBV10-3 and TRBJ1-1; the TCRdb D gene call, TRBD1, has no DNA to confirm it. This CDR3 is built from 13 residues. CDR1 and CDR2 from the germline V gene are ENHRY and SYGVKD. The CDR3 here is CATSDSMNTEAFF.

The genes are TRBV2 and TRBJ2-5. This CDR3 region has 13 residues. Per the germline V gene, CDR1 is SNHLY and CDR2 is FYNNEI. The CDR3: CASGRLVVETQYF.

The chain is built from TRBV20-1 and TRBJ2-1; TCRdb picks TRBD2, but there is no DNA to check that call. The CDR3 spans 14 residues. Germline V gene lookup returns CDR1 DFQATT and CDR2 SNEGSKA (reference sequence). The CDR3 sequence: CSASSAGLNAEQFF.

V is TRBV3-1 and J is TRBJ2-3. CDR3 length equals 12 residues. Germline lookup yields CDR1 LGHDT and CDR2 YNNKEL (reference sequence). CDR3 region: CASRAETDTQYF.

This rearrangement joins TRBV5-1 to TRBJ2-7; there is no DNA to check the TCRdb D call of TRBD1. The CDR3 is 14 residues long. CDR1 and CDR2 (germline): SGHRS, YFSETQ. CDR3 protein: CASSPGRGMGEQYF.

The rearrangement links TRBV25-1 to TRBJ1-2; with no DNA, the TCRdb D assignment of TRBD1 cannot be verified. The CDR3 totals 16 residues. Germline V gives CDR1 MGHDK, CDR2 SYGVNS. The CDR3 protein is CASSEAGDRPAYGYTF.

The V gene is TRBV6-5, the J gene TRBJ2-5; the TCRdb call, TRBD2, lacks DNA for checking. The CDR3 has 15 amino acids. Germline V gene sequence: CDR1 MNHEY, CDR2 SVGAGI. CDR3 sequence: CASSTGLAARETQYF.